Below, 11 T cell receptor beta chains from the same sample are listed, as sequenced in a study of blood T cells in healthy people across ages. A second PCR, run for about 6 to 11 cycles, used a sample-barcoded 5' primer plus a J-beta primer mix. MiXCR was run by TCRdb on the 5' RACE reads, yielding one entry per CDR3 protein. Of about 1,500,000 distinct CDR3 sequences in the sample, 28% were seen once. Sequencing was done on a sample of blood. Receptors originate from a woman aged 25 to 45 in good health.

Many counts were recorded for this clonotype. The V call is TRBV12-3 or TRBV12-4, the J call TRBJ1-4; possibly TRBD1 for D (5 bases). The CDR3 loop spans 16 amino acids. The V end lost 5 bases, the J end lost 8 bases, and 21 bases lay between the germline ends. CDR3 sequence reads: CASSPDPGRKGEKLFF. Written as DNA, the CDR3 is TGTGCCAGCAGTCCGGACCCGGGCCGCAAGGGGGAAAAACTGTTTTTT.

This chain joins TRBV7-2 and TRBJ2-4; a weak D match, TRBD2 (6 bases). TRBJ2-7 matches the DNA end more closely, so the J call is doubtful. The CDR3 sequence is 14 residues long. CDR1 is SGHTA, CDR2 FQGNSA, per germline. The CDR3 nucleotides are TGTGCCAGCAGCTTTAGCCGGGGGAGCGGCGAGCAGTACTTC. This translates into CASSFSRGSGEQYF.

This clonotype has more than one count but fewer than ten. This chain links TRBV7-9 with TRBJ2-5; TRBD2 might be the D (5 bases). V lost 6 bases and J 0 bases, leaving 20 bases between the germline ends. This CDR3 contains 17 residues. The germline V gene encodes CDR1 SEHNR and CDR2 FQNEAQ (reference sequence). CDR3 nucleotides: TGTGCCAGCAGTCGGAGCGTTGACTACCCGAACCAAGAGACCCAGTACTTC. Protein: CASSRSVDYPNQETQYF. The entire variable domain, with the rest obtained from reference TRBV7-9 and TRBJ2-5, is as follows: DTGVSQNPRHKITKRGQNVTFRCDPISEHNRLYWYRQTLGQGPEFLTYFQNEAQLEKSRLLSDRFSAERPKGSFSTLEIQRTEQGDSAMYLCASSRSVDYPNQETQYFGPGTRLLVL.

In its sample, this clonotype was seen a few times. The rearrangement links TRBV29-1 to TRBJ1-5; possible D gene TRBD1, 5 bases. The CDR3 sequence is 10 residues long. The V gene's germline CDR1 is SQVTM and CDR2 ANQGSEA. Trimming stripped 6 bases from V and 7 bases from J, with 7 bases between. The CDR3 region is CSVGTQPQHF. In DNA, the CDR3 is TGCAGCGTGGGGACCCAGCCCCAGCATTTT.

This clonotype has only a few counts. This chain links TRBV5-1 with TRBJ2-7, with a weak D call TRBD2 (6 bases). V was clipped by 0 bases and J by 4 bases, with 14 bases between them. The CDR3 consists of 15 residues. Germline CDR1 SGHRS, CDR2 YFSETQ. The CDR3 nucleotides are TGCGCCAGCAGCTTGGGCGGGACTGGAAGATACGAGCAGTACTTC. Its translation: CASSLGGTGRYEQYF.

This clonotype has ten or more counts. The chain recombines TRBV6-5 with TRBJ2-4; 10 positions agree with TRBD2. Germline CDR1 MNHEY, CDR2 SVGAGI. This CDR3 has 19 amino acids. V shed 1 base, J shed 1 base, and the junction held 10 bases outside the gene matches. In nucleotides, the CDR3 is TGTGCCAGCAGTTACTTCCCCAGCGGGGGGGCGGAGGCCAAAAACATTCAGTACTTC. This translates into CASSYFPSGGAEAKNIQYF.

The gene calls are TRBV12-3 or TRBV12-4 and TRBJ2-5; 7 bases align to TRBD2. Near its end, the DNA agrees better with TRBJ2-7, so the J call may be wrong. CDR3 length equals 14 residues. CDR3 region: CADLGGVGTNEQYF. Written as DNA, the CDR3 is TGTGCAGACCTGGGGGGGGTGGGGACTAACGAGCAGTACTTC.

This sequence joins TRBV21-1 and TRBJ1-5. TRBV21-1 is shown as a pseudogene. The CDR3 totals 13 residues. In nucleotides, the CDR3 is TGTGCCAGCAGCAACTTAACAGATCAGCCCCAGCATTTT. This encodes CASSNLTDQPQHF.

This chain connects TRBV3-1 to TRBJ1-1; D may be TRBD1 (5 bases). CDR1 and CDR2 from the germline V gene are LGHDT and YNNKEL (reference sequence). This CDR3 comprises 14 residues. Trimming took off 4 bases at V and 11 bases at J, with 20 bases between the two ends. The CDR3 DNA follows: TGTGCCAGCAGCCGTAGCGTGAGGGGCGATGATGCTTTCTTT. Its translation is CASSRSVRGDDAFF.

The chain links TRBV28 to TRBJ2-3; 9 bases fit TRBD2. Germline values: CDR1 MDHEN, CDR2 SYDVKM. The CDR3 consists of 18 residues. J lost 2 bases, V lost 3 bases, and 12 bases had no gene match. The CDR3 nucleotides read TGTGCCAGCAGTTTGGCCCCCTCGCGGGGGGGATTCACAGATACGCAGTATTTT. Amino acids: CASSLAPSRGGFTDTQYF. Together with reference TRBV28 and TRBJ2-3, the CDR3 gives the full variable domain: DVKVTQSSRYLVKRTGEKVFLECVQDMDHENMFWYRQDPGLGLRLIYFSYDVKMKEKGDIPEGYSVSREKKERFSLILESASTNQTSMYLCASSLAPSRGGFTDTQYFGPGTRLTVL.

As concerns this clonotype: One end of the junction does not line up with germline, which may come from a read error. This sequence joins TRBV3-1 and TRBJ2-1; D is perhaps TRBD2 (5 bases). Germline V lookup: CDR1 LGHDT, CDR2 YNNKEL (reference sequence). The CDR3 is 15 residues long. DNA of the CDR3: TGTGCCATCAGCCAAGATGCGGGCGGATACAATGAGCAGTTCTTC. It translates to CAISQDAGGYNEQFF.